This is a list of T cell receptor beta chains from one sample in a study of shared T cell receptors in the human thymus. The table came from immunoSEQ multiplex PCR; TCRdb's copy has only in-frame clones and leaves some out. This table holds more than 550,000 clones, 75% to 90% found once. These data are also associated with another study on human thymus T cells.

What was sequenced was thymocytes. The source is a girl under three years old with a congenital heart defect. CDR3s include the opening cysteine and the closing phenylalanine or tryptophan. The D gene is left open where the match is weak. Expanded clones are given a class, and other clones once, few, many or no size at all.

J gene,clone size,V gene,D gene,CDR3 DNA,CDR3 protein
TRBJ2-7,-,TRBV9,TRBD2,TGTGCCAGCAGCCGGACTAGCGCAACCTACGAGCAGTACTTC,CASSRTSATYEQYF
TRBJ2-3,-,TRBV15,-,TGTGCCACCAGCAGAGATCTAGGACAGCCTGACACAGATACGCAGTATTTT,CATSRDLGQPDTDTQYF
TRBJ2-7,-,TRBV5-6,TRBD2,TGTGCCAGCAGCTTTTTTGGGCCCTCTGGTGGCGGGGGGGCCTACGAGCAGTACTTC,CASSFFGPSGGGGAYEQYF
TRBJ1-2,-,TRBV28,-,TGTGCCAGCACCTCAGTAAGGGGAACCCCCAACTATGGCTACACCTTC,CASTSVRGTPNYGYTF
TRBJ2-3,-,TRBV7-9,TRBD2,TGTGCCAGCAGCCTCGGACTAGCGGGCACAGATACGCAGTATTTT,CASSLGLAGTDTQYF
TRBJ2-5,-,TRBV7-2,TRBD2,TGTGCCAGCAGCCCTACTTCTTTAGCGGGGGATCAAGAGACCCAGTACTTC,CASSPTSLAGDQETQYF
TRBJ1-5,few,TRBV5-1,-,TGCGCCAGCAGCTTGGATGGGGGCGGTGATAGCAATCAGCCCCAGCATTTT,CASSLDGGGDSNQPQHF
TRBJ1-2,-,TRBV10-2,-,TGCGCCAGCCTATCAGGGAGGAACTATGGCTACACCTTC,CASLSGRNYGYTF
TRBJ2-2,-,TRBV27,-,TGTGCCAGCAGTTTATCTACAGCCGGGGAGCTGTTTTTT,CASSLSTAGELFF
TRBJ2-1,-,TRBV5-1,-,TGCGCCAGCAGCTCCGGGACTCTCAAATACAATGAGCAGTTCTTC,CASSSGTLKYNEQFF
TRBJ2-7,-,TRBV5-5,-,TGTGCCAGCAGCCAAAAGAAGACAGTCCCCGAGCAGTACTTC,CASSQKKTVPEQYF